This T cell receptor beta chain was profiled in a study of T cells of healthy individuals. There are 15 residues in the CDR3. Germline V CDR1 and CDR2: LNHNV, YYDKDF (reference sequence). Trimming took off 8 bases at V and 5 bases at J, with 18 bases between the two ends. Each CDR3 protein is one row after TCRdb ran MiXCR on the 5' RACE reads. The table records about 100,000 distinct CDR3 sequences, around 17% of them present only once. The sequence was obtained from a human donor in good health. The chain joins TRBV15 to TRBJ2-2; possible D gene TRBD1, 5 bases. The CDR3 loop reads CATRVEGADTGELFF. The CDR3 DNA reads TGTGCCACCCGGGTTGAAGGGGCGGATACCGGGGAGCTGTTTTTT.